Listed here are 22 T cell receptor beta chains from one sample, sequenced in a study of T cell changes during pregnancy in multiple sclerosis. TCRdb's table, derived via immunoSEQ multiplex PCR, lists solely in-frame clones and lacks some. This repertoire shows 20,000 to 25,000 clones, more than 75% found once; its top ten account for 7.6%. The sample consisted of CD8+ T cells from peripheral blood mononuclear cells, taken before pregnancy. All receptors come from a female donor with multiple sclerosis, enrolled in a pregnancy study.

The chain joins TRBV6-6 to TRBJ1-1, with a weak D call TRBD1 (5 bases). Germline V gene sequence: CDR1 MNHNY, CDR2 SVGAGI (reference sequence). The length of the CDR3 is 15 residues. Trimming cost V 0 bases and J 1 base, with 9 bases left between them. CDR3 in DNA: TGTGCCAGCAGTTACTCGTTCAGGGCGAACACTGAAGCTTTCTTT. Its protein is CASSYSFRANTEAFF.

The CDR3 spells CASSPPGGPSYEQYF. CDR3 DNA: TGTGCCAGCAGCCCCCCGGGGGGGCCCTCCTACGAGCAGTACTTC. The chain is built from TRBV9 and TRBJ2-7; TRBD2 agrees at 8 bases. Germline CDR1 SGDLS, CDR2 YYNGEE. Unmatched junction bases numbered 6, after V lost 4 bases and J lost 0 bases. CDR3 length: 15 residues.

CDR3 residues: CASSFNRGIEAFF. CDR3 sequence (DNA): TGTGCCAGCAGTTTTAACAGGGGTATTGAAGCTTTCTTT. The V and J genes are TRBV28 and TRBJ1-1, with 7 nucleotides matching TRBD1. Trimming cost V 3 bases and J 7 bases; bases outside gene matches: 5. The CDR3 is 13 residues long. Germline V gene data show CDR1 as MDHEN and CDR2 as SYDVKM.

The chain links TRBV27 to TRBJ2-7; a weak D match, TRBD1 (5 bases). CDR1 is MNHEY and CDR2 is SMNVEV in the germline V gene (reference sequence). V was trimmed by 2 bases and J by 5 bases, leaving 7 bases between them. The CDR3 spans 12 residues. CDR3 loop: CASSLGAHEQYF. DNA of the CDR3: TGTGCCAGCAGTTTAGGGGCCCACGAGCAGTACTTC.

This clone was detected once. The genes are TRBV18 and TRBJ2-7, with TRBD1 as a possible D gene (5 bases). There are 14 residues in the CDR3. Between the trimmed V and J ends, which lost 4 bases and 3 bases, there was a span of 13 bases. CDR1 is KGHSH, CDR2 LQKENI, per germline. The CDR3 region is CASSLGQGYYEQYF. CDR3 bases: TGTGCCAGCTCACTCGGTCAGGGCTACTACGAGCAGTACTTC.

The chain is built from TRBV6-5 and TRBJ2-7; D possibly corresponds to TRBD2 (6 bases). CDR1 and CDR2 from the germline V gene are MNHEY and SVGAGI. Trimming pared 4 bases from V and 0 bases from J, leaving 10 bases between. The CDR3 totals 14 residues. CDR3 nucleotides: TGTGCCAGCAGTTCCCAGACTAGCTCCTACGAGCAGTACTTC. It yields the protein CASSSQTSSYEQYF.

The rearrangement links TRBV10-3 to TRBJ1-2; D might be TRBD1 (5 bases). The germline CDR1 and CDR2 sequences are ENHRY and SYGVKD. This CDR3 has 18 residues. Trimming left V 8 bases short and J 0 bases short, with 25 bases between. CDR3 loop: CAIAKPGGNPTTNYGYTF. The CDR3, as DNA: TGTGCCATCGCAAAGCCGGGGGGAAACCCTACTACTAACTATGGCTACACCTTC.

This sequence joins TRBV7-6 and TRBJ1-1; no clear D. CDR1 and CDR2 (germline): SGHVS, FNYEAQ. The CDR3 is made up of 13 amino acids. V dropped 5 bases and J dropped 4 bases, with 11 bases sitting between them. CDR3 in DNA: TGTGCCAGCAGCCCAGAACGGGGCACTGAAGCTTTCTTT. Protein: CASSPERGTEAFF. The full variable domain, in which reference TRBV7-6 and TRBJ1-1 provide the parts outside the CDR3, is GAGVSQSPRYKVTKRGQDVALRCDPISGHVSLYWYRQALGQGPEFLTYFNYEAQQDKSGLPNDRFSAERPEGSISTLTIQRTEQRDSAMYRCASSPERGTEAFFGQGTRLTVV.

The chain employs TRBV6-5 and TRBJ2-7; 7 bases are shared with TRBD2. The CDR3 sequence is 13 residues long. Losses at the gene ends were 8 bases for V and 3 bases for J; bases not matched to a gene: 7. Germline V gene sequence: CDR1 MNHEY, CDR2 SVGAGI. This CDR3 is CASWEGWGYEQYF. The CDR3 DNA reads TGTGCCAGCTGGGAGGGATGGGGCTACGAGCAGTACTTC.

The V call is TRBV6-6, the J call TRBJ2-7, with 14 bases fitting TRBD2. Germline trimming cut 6 bases from V and 3 bases from J; bases unmatched to any gene: 7. CDR1 MNHNY and CDR2 SVGAGI come from the germline V gene (reference sequence). The CDR3 extends over 16 amino acids. The chain's CDR3 is CASSFWTSGRNYEQYF. The CDR3 region has the DNA TGTGCCAGCAGCTTCTGGACTAGCGGGAGGAACTACGAGCAGTACTTC.

V usage is TRBV7-9 and J usage is TRBJ1-5; possible D gene TRBD1, 6 bases. There are 17 residues in the CDR3. Germline CDR1 reads SEHNR; CDR2 reads FQNEAQ (reference sequence). The V gene lost 1 base and the J gene lost 0 bases, with 13 bases spanning the gap. The CDR3 DNA is TGTGCCAGCAGCTTAGGGCCGGGACAAGATAGCAATCAGCCCCAGCATTTT. Its translation is CASSLGPGQDSNQPQHF.

The V and J genes are TRBV14 and TRBJ2-3; possible D gene TRBD2, 5 bases. The V end was cut by 0 bases, the J end by 6 bases, with 16 bases between. The CDR3 runs 16 residues. CDR1 is SGHDN and CDR2 is FVKESK in the germline V gene. The CDR3 region is CASSQDYRYPGDTQYF. CDR3 bases: TGTGCCAGCAGCCAAGACTATCGATATCCGGGGGATACGCAGTATTTT. Combining the CDR3 with reference TRBV14 and TRBJ2-3 gives the whole variable domain EAGVTQFPSHSVIEKGQTVTLRCDPISGHDNLYWYRRVMGKEIKFLLHFVKESKQDESGMPNNRFLAERTGGTYSTLKVQPAELEDSGVYFCASSQDYRYPGDTQYFGPGTRLTVL.

The chain combines TRBV9 with TRBJ1-2, with no clear D. The CDR3 consists of 15 residues. V gave up 4 bases and J gave up 4 bases, with 17 bases separating them. Germline V gene lookup returns CDR1 SGDLS and CDR2 YYNGEE. CDR3 loop: CASSLSLGSSYGYTF. The CDR3 DNA sequence: TGTGCCAGCAGCTTAAGCCTCGGGAGTAGCTATGGCTACACCTTC.

The V gene is TRBV9, the J gene TRBJ2-1; 8 nucleotides align to TRBD2. The germline CDR1 and CDR2 sequences are SGDLS and YYNGEE. The CDR3 loop spans 14 amino acids. V dropped 3 bases and J dropped 8; count of bases not matched to a gene: 7. CDR3 sequence reads: CASSAPGTRDEQFF. The DNA for the CDR3 is TGTGCCAGCAGCGCCCCCGGGACTAGGGATGAGCAGTTCTTC.

V and J are TRBV10-3 and TRBJ1-1; D might be TRBD1 (5 bases). The CDR3 is 13 residues long. CDR1 ENHRY and CDR2 SYGVKD come from the germline V gene. V was clipped by 7 bases and J by 6 bases, with 15 bases between them. DNA for the CDR3: TGTGCCATCAAGGGGCCAGGAGAACCTGAAGCTTTCTTT. Translating gives CAIKGPGEPEAFF.

J is TRBJ2-7 and V is TRBV28, with a weak D call TRBD1 (5 bases). This CDR3 is built from 14 residues. Germline V gives CDR1 MDHEN, CDR2 SYDVKM. V shed 2 bases and J shed 2 bases, with 10 bases lying between them. In nucleotides, the CDR3 is TGTGCCAGCAGTTTACCCCGACAGACCTACGAGCAGTACTTC. This gives the protein CASSLPRQTYEQYF.

This chain links TRBV5-1 with TRBJ2-3; 7 bases are shared with TRBD1. This CDR3 is built from 17 residues. Trimming removed 2 bases from V and 0 bases from J; junction bases left unmatched: 9. Germline V gene lookup returns CDR1 SGHRS and CDR2 YFSETQ. The CDR3 sequence is CASSFPRDSFSTDTQYF. Here the CDR3 DNA reads TGCGCCAGCAGCTTTCCCCGGGACAGCTTTAGCACAGATACGCAGTATTTT.

This clone was picked up a small number of times. The genes are TRBV30 and TRBJ2-1; 11 positions match TRBD2. The CDR3 has 13 residues. V lost 5 bases to trimming and J lost 5 bases; unmatched junction nucleotides: 2. Germline CDR1 and CDR2: GTSNPN and SVGIG (reference sequence). CDR3 sequence reads: CAWGGLADNEQFF. The CDR3 coding sequence is TGTGCCTGGGGGGGACTAGCGGACAATGAGCAGTTCTTC.

This CDR3 reads CASSAGRAYEQYF. In nucleotides, the CDR3 is TGTGCCAGCAGTGCTGGCAGGGCCTACGAGCAGTACTTC. The genes are TRBV6-5 and TRBJ2-7, with a possible D match to TRBD1 (5 bases). The CDR3 spans 13 residues. The V gene's germline CDR1 is MNHEY and CDR2 SVGAGI. V lost 5 bases and J 2 bases, leaving 10 bases between the germline ends.

This rearrangement joins TRBV9 to TRBJ1-2; D remains ambiguous. The CDR3 extends over 13 amino acids. V shed 4 bases and J shed 4 bases, with 11 bases lying between them. Looked up from germline, CDR1 is SGDLS and CDR2 is YYNGEE. For the CDR3, the DNA is TGTGCCAGCAGCCCGCGGAGCGGCTATGGCTACACCTTC. Residues: CASSPRSGYGYTF.

The chain joins TRBV5-5 to TRBJ2-2, with D perhaps matching TRBD1 (5 bases). Germline lookup yields CDR1 SGHKS and CDR2 YYEKEE (reference sequence). The CDR3 length is 15 residues. Trimming cost V 1 base and J 0 bases, with 7 bases left between them. Written as DNA, the CDR3 is TGTGCCAGCAGCTTGTTGACAGCGAACACCGGGGAGCTGTTTTTT. It yields the protein CASSLLTANTGELFF.

This clone was detected only once. J is TRBJ2-7 and V is TRBV4-3; 11 bases align to TRBD2. This CDR3 comprises 15 residues. Germline-derived CDR1 and CDR2 are LGHNA and YSLEER. V was pared by 2 bases and J by 3 bases, with 3 bases of the junction left unmatched. The CDR3 here is CASSQLAGGYYEQYF. CDR3 bases: TGCGCCAGCAGCCAACTAGCGGGGGGTTACTACGAGCAGTACTTC.